This T cell receptor (beta chain) is drawn from a study of CD8 T cells in ankylosing spondylitis. Findings and limits, study-wide: Reports say disease-linked clones showed up significantly more in matched ankylosing spondylitis synovial fluid.

Comments on this clonotype: Its cognate antigen is unknown.

This CDR3 region has 14 residues. CDR1 and CDR2 from the germline V gene are MNHEY and SVGEGT. The V end lost 5 bases, the J end lost 3 bases, and 10 bases lay between the germline ends. Preparation of TCR beta libraries was done by quantitative 5'-RACE with molecular barcodes. Via MiXCR, TCRdb re-called the 5' RACE reads, giving one row per CDR3 protein. The table lists about 310,000 distinct CDR3 sequences, less than 25% of them singletons, with roughly 3.6% in the top ten. This chain joins TRBV6-2 or TRBV6-3 and TRBJ2-2, with D unclear. The material sequenced was blood, either unsorted or a sorted T cell fraction (not recorded which). The TCR originated in a female donor with ankylosing spondylitis or in good health (not recorded which). The CDR3 is CASSPPPHTGELFF. CDR3 bases: TGTGCCAGCAGTCCCCCGCCCCACACCGGGGAGCTGTTTTTT.